This section outlines one T cell receptor beta chain sequence together with its context. Its target is unknown. 13 Jbeta primers and 60 Vbeta primers were used for the PCR. The protocol was immunoSEQ multiplex PCR, while the TCRdb copy is restricted to in-frame clones and leaves out a portion. Of roughly 100,000 clones in the sample, more than 55% were seen once. Germline assignment: CDR1 SNHLY and CDR2 FYNNEI. The V gene end was trimmed by 5 bases and the J gene end by 3 bases; junction bases not matched to a gene: 7. The CDR3 loop spans 15 amino acids. This entry comes from a study of cytomegalovirus exposure and HLA in healthy donors. Study in general: Out of fewer than 500 genotyped donors, about 81% belonged to the Caucasian-associated ancestry cluster. Study-wide results and limits: In vitro confirmation showed a few CMV-associated chains to be CMV antigen specific.

These donors counted as nominally healthy when sampled, but unrecorded immune exposures were likely. The TCR was taken from a boy aged 5 to 17 in good health and CMV-seropositive. The chain is built from TRBV2 and TRBJ1-1; 9 bases line up with TRBD1. Sequenced sample: PBMCs. This chain's CDR3 is CASSRDRVADTEAFF. As DNA, the CDR3 is TGTGCCAGCAGTAGGGACAGGGTAGCGGACACTGAAGCTTTCTTT.